This T cell receptor beta chain derives from a study of T cell responses to AZD1222 COVID-19 vaccine. Sequenced by immunoSEQ multiplex PCR; TCRdb stores in-frame clones only, minus some. The table lists around 100,000 clones, roughly 86% of them singletons. Concerning this clone: The antigen is unknown.

Study-level results: Most donors were white British, females outnumbered males, and clonal diversity was possibly underestimated. Seropositivity was recorded at baseline in only a handful of AZD1222 recipients. Within unmutated variant regions lay the reported targets of nearly half of spike-specific TCRs. All repertoire sampling was performed exclusively after the peak T cell response.

With 6 bases removed from V and 7 bases from J, the gap between germline ends came to 13 bases. This CDR3 has 12 residues. CDR1 is MDHEN and CDR2 is SYDVKM in the germline V gene. The sample consisted of peripheral blood, taken 28 days after the second dose of the MenACWY control vaccine. The receptor comes from an adult who received the MenACWY meningococcal vaccine as a control. V gene TRBV28 combines with J gene TRBJ2-7, with a possible D match to TRBD2 (5 bases). The CDR3 protein is CASSSDSMEQYF. The CDR3 DNA sequence: TGTGCCAGCAGCTCGGACTCCATGGAGCAGTACTTC. Variable domain in full (rest from reference TRBV28 and TRBJ2-7): DVKVTQSSRYLVKRTGEKVFLECVQDMDHENMFWYRQDPGLGLRLIYFSYDVKMKEKGDIPEGYSVSREKKERFSLILESASTNQTSMYLCASSSDSMEQYFGPGTRLTVT.